A selection of T cell receptor beta chains follows, all from one sample in a study of T cells in Graves' hyperthyroidism and ophthalmopathy. TCRdb itself ran the multiplex PCR reads through MiXCR, one entry per CDR3 protein. The table records fewer than 450,000 distinct CDR3 sequences, about a sixth of them present only once. Sequenced sample: blood. The receptors come from a woman aged 30 to 39 with Graves' hyperthyroidism that later progressed to Graves' ophthalmopathy. Each CDR3 is given with its conserved first and last residue. The order of the fields is V gene, clone size, J gene, D gene, CDR3 protein, CDR3 DNA. The D gene is left open where the match is weak. Size tells how often a clone was seen (once, few, many) or the class of an expanded clone, and some rows leave it out.

>TRBV11-2|many|TRBJ2-2|-
CASSPREYVGTGELFF
TGTGCCAGCAGCCCCCGGGAGTACGTTGGCACCGGGGAGCTGTTTTTT
>TRBV24-1|many|TRBJ2-5|TRBD1
CATSDPGTGKETQYF
TGTGCCACCAGTGACCCAGGGACAGGAAAAGAGACCCAGTACTTC
>TRBV12-3/TRBV12-4|-|TRBJ1-2|-
CASSLGMASYTF
TGTGCCAGCAGTTTAGGTATGGCGAGCTACACCTTC
>TRBV27|many|TRBJ1-1|-
CASSMGGSTEAFF
TGTGCCAGCAGTATGGGAGGAAGTACTGAAGCTTTCTTT
>TRBV29-1|few|TRBJ2-7|TRBD2
CSVRLSGSLHEQYF
TGCAGCGTGAGATTAAGCGGGAGCCTGCACGAGCAGTACTTC
>TRBV10-1|many|TRBJ1-1|-
CASIWGKDTEAFF
TGCGCCAGCATATGGGGTAAGGACACTGAAGCTTTCTTT
>TRBV15|few|TRBJ1-2|-
CATRKIANYGYTF
TGTGCCACCAGGAAGATTGCTAACTATGGCTACACCTTC
>TRBV5-1|-|TRBJ2-3|-
CASSFRDGETDTQYF
TGCGCCAGCAGCTTCCGGGACGGGGAAACAGATACGCAGTATTTT
>TRBV5-1|many|TRBJ2-6|-
CASSTDSSGANVLTF
TGCGCCAGCAGCACGGACAGTTCTGGGGCCAACGTCCTGACTTTC
>TRBV6-5|many|TRBJ2-5|-
CASSYGQVQETQYF
TGTGCCAGCAGTTACGGGCAGGTGCAAGAGACCCAGTACTTC
>TRBV28|many|TRBJ2-3|-
CASRPRDGTDTQYF
TGTGCCAGCAGGCCCCGGGACGGGACAGATACGCAGTATTTT
>TRBV11-3|-|TRBJ2-5|-
CASSQSYPGVETQYF
TGCGCCAGCAGCCAGTCGTATCCGGGGGTGGAGACCCAGTACTTC
>TRBV5-6|many|TRBJ2-5|-
CASSPTGRLQETQYF
TGTGCCAGCAGCCCCACGGGACGGCTCCAAGAGACCCAGTACTTC
>TRBV27|many|TRBJ1-1|-
CASSLRWNTEAFF
TGTGCCAGCAGTCTCCGGTGGAACACTGAAGCTTTCTTT
>TRBV9|-|TRBJ2-6|-
CASSVEQGTVLTF
TGTGCCAGCAGCGTAGAACAGGGCACCGTCCTGACTTTC
>TRBV10-3|many|TRBJ2-7|TRBD2
CAIRKMTSGEEYEQYF
TGTGCCATCAGAAAAATGACTAGCGGGGAAGAATACGAGCAGTACTTC
>TRBV6-1|-|TRBJ2-2|-
CASSDGRLRNTGELFF
TGTGCCAGCAGTGACGGGCGGCTAAGGAACACCGGGGAGCTGTTTTTT
>TRBV19|many|TRBJ2-1|-
CASSLGIDEQFF
TGTGCCAGTAGTCTGGGTATCGATGAGCAGTTCTTC
>TRBV6-2/TRBV6-3|many|TRBJ2-3|-
CASSTPRVEDTQYF
TGTGCCAGCAGTACCCCCCGGGTGGAAGATACGCAGTATTTT
>TRBV12-3/TRBV12-4|many|TRBJ2-3|-
CASSLAVRGPFTDTQYF
TGTGCCAGCAGTTTAGCGGTCCGGGGGCCTTTCACAGATACGCAGTATTTT
>TRBV6-4|few|TRBJ2-6|-
CASSEFPGANVLTF
TGTGCCAGCAGTGAATTTCCTGGGGCCAACGTCCTGACTTTC
>TRBV28|many|TRBJ2-3|TRBD1
CASRRTGTSRTDTQYF
TGTGCCAGCAGGAGGACAGGGACGTCCCGCACAGATACGCAGTATTTT
>TRBV7-2|many|TRBJ1-1|-
CASSLFQADTEAFF
TGTGCCAGCAGCTTATTCCAGGCCGACACTGAAGCTTTCTTT
>TRBV12-3/TRBV12-4|many|TRBJ1-6|-
CASSLLPWQGTASPLHF
TGTGCCAGCAGTTTACTTCCCTGGCAGGGTACGGCTTCACCCCTCCACTTT
>TRBV6-1|many|TRBJ1-6|-
CASKETANSPLHF
TGTGCCAGCAAGGAGACCGCTAATTCACCCCTCCACTTT
>TRBV5-1|few|TRBJ2-3|TRBD1
CASSEGQITDTQYF
TGCGCCAGCAGCGAGGGACAGATCACAGATACGCAGTATTTT
>TRBV11-2|many|TRBJ1-5|-
CASSLSTRQPQHF
TGTGCCAGCAGCTTATCTACCCGTCAGCCCCAGCATTTT
>TRBV3-1|-|TRBJ2-2|-
CASSRVQGVGELFF
TGTGCCAGCAGCCGCGTTCAGGGCGTCGGGGAGCTGTTTTTT
>TRBV7-2|many|TRBJ2-5|TRBD1
CASSETGTQETQYF
TGTGCCAGCAGCGAGACAGGGACACAGGAGACCCAGTACTTC
>TRBV7-9|many|TRBJ1-5|TRBD1
CASSPRRGQVGQPQHF
TGTGCCAGCAGCCCTCGCCGTGGACAGGTCGGTCAGCCCCAGCATTTT
>TRBV7-8|many|TRBJ2-1|-
CASSGLSGTYNEQFF
TGTGCCAGCTCTGGACTGAGTGGCACCTACAATGAGCAGTTCTTC
>TRBV18|-|TRBJ1-5|-
CASSPDFGGNQPQHF
TGTGCCAGCTCACCAGATTTTGGCGGCAATCAGCCCCAGCATTTT
>TRBV28|many|TRBJ2-6|TRBD1
CASSLAGQGLLGANVLTF
TGTGCCAGCAGTTTAGCCGGACAGGGTCTGTTAGGGGCCAACGTCCTGACTTTC
>TRBV28|-|TRBJ2-3|TRBD2
CASSPQTSGRLDTQYF
TGTGCCAGCAGCCCGCAGACTAGCGGGAGGTTAGATACGCAGTATTTT
>TRBV7-9|many|TRBJ2-3|-
CASSFSGPLGTDTQYF
TGTGCCAGCAGCTTTAGCGGACCCCTGGGAACAGATACGCAGTATTTT
>TRBV6-5|-|TRBJ1-2|-
CASSYRHNYGYTF
TGTGCCAGCAGTTATCGACACAACTATGGCTACACCTTC
>TRBV29-1|many|TRBJ2-5|-
CSVDLRVEETQYF
TGCAGCGTTGATCTAAGGGTTGAAGAGACCCAGTACTTC
>TRBV30|many|TRBJ1-1|-
CAWSRQGRAFF
TGTGCCTGGAGTCGTCAGGGACGGGCTTTCTTT
>TRBV28|many|TRBJ2-5|-
CASSFSIAEQETQYF
TGTGCCAGCAGTTTTTCCATAGCGGAACAAGAGACCCAGTACTTC
>TRBV2|many|TRBJ1-4|-
CASSRVSNEKLFF
TGTGCCAGCAGTCGGGTTTCGAATGAAAAACTGTTTTTT
>TRBV19|-|TRBJ1-1|TRBD1
CASSSRLGTVDNTEAFF
TGTGCCAGTAGTTCCCGTCTAGGGACAGTGGACAACACTGAAGCTTTCTTT
>TRBV19|many|TRBJ1-1|-
CASSSGPQIPNTEAFF
TGTGCCAGCTCCTCGGGCCCGCAGATACCGAACACTGAAGCTTTCTTT
>TRBV15|many|TRBJ1-1|-
CATSIDRSNTEAFF
TGTGCCACCAGCATTGACAGATCGAACACTGAAGCTTTCTTT
>TRBV30|-|TRBJ2-1|-
CAWSRGEQFF
TGTGCCTGGAGTCGGGGGGAGCAGTTCTTC
>TRBV10-3|many|TRBJ2-1|TRBD2
CAISESRTSGVYNEQFF
TGTGCCATCAGTGAGTCGAGGACTAGCGGGGTCTACAATGAGCAGTTCTTC
>TRBV24-1|many|TRBJ2-1|TRBD1
CATEGQEYVNEQFF
TGTGCCACCGAGGGACAGGAGTATGTCAATGAGCAGTTCTTC
>TRBV7-9|many|TRBJ2-2|-
CASSLEFRTTNTGELFF
TGTGCCAGCAGCTTAGAATTTCGGACAACGAACACCGGGGAGCTGTTTTTT
>TRBV6-1|few|TRBJ2-7|-
CASSGFGTGGVIDEQYF
TGTGCCAGCAGTGGATTTGGCACAGGCGGTGTGATCGACGAGCAGTACTTC
>TRBV20-1|-|TRBJ2-1|TRBD2
CSAAGGSSYNEQCF
TGCAGTGCCGCGGGCGGGAGTTCCTACAATGAGCAGTGCTTC
>TRBV20-1|many|TRBJ2-3|TRBD2
CSAQTQRLAGDTDTQYF
TGCAGTGCTCAAACCCAGAGACTAGCGGGAGACACAGATACGCAGTATTTT
>TRBV5-1|-|TRBJ2-7|-
CASSRWAAKEQYF
TGCGCCAGCAGCAGGTGGGCGGCCAAGGAGCAGTACTTC
>TRBV28|-|TRBJ1-2|-
CASSPLGGTGEDYGYTF
TGTGCCAGCAGTCCTTTGGGCGGGACGGGGGAGGACTATGGCTACACCTTC
>TRBV29-1|many|TRBJ2-5|-
CSVVPQGETQYF
TGCAGCGTGGTTCCCCAGGGGGAGACCCAGTACTTC